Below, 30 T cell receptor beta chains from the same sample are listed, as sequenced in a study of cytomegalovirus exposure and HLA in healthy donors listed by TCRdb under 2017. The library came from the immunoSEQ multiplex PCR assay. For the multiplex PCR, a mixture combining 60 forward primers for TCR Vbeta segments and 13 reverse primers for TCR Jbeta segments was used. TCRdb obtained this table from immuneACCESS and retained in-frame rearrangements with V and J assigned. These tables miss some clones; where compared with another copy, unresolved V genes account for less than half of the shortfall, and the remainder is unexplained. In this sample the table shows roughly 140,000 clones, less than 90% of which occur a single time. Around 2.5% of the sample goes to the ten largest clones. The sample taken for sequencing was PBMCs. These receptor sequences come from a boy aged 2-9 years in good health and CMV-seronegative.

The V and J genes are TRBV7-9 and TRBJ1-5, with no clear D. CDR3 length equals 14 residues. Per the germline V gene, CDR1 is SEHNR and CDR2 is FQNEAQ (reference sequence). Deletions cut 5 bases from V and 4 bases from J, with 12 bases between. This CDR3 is CASSLTNTNQPQHF. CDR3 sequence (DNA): TGTGCCAGCAGCCTTACAAATACAAATCAGCCCCAGCATTTT.

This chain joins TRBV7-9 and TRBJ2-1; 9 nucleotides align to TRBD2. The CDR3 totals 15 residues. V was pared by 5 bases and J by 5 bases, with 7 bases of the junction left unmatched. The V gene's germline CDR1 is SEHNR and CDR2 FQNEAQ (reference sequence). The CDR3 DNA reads TGTGCCAGCAGCCGCGGGGGGGTATCTCACAATGAGCAGTTCTTC. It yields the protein CASSRGGVSHNEQFF.

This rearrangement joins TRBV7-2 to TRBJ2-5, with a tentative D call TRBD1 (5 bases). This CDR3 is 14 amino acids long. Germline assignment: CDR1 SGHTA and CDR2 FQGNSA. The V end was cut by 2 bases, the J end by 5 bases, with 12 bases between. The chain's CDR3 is CASSLYQGRETQYF. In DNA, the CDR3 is TGTGCCAGCAGCTTATATCAGGGCCGGGAGACCCAGTACTTC.

The CDR3 DNA reads TGCGCAGACGGGGGGCGGGAGGGCCCGGCCGGGGAGCTGTTTTTT. Amino acids: CADGGREGPAGELFF. The gene calls are TRBV5-1 and TRBJ2-2; 9 bases are shared with TRBD2. Germline-derived CDR1 and CDR2 are SGHRS and YFSETQ. This CDR3 has 15 amino acids.

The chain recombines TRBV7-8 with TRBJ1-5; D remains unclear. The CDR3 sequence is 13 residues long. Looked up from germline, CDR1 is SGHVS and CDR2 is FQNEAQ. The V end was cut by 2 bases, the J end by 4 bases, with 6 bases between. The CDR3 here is CASSLSRNQPQHF. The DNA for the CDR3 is TGTGCCAGCAGCTTATCCCGGAATCAGCCCCAGCATTTT.

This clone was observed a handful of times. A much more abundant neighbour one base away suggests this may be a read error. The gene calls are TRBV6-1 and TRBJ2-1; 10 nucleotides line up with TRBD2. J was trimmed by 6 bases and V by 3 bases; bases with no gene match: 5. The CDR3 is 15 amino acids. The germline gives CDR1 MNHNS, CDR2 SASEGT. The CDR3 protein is CASSDSSGGANEQFF. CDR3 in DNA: TGTGCCAGCAGTGACTCGAGCGGGGGGGCCAATGAGCAGTTCTTC.

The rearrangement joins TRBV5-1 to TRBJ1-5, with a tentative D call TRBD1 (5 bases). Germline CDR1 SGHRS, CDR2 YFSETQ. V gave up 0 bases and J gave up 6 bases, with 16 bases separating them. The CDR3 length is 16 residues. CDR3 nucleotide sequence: TGCGCCAGCAGCTTGGACCCGGCAGGGAAAGGTCAGCCCCAGCATTTT. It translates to CASSLDPAGKGQPQHF.

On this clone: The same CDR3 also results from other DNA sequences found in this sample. CDR3 bases: TGTGCCAGCAGTTACGGTCAGGGTGGAAACACCATATATTTT. Translation gives CASSYGQGGNTIYF. The V gene is TRBV6-6, the J gene TRBJ1-3, with a weak D call TRBD1 (5 bases). Trimming removed 2 bases from V and 3 bases from J, with 8 bases in between. This CDR3 region has 14 residues. Germline V gives CDR1 MNHNY, CDR2 SVGAGI (reference sequence).

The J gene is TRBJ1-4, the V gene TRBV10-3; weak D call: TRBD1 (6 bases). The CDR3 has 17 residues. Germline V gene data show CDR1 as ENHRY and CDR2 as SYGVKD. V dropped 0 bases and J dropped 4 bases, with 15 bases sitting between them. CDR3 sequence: CAISESTTGLDNEKLFF. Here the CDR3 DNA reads TGTGCCATCAGTGAGTCGACTACAGGGTTGGATAATGAAAAACTGTTTTTT.

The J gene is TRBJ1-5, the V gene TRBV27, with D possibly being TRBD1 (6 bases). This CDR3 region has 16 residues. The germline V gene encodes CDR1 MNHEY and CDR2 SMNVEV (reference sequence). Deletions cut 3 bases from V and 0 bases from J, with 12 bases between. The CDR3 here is CASSFKSRGSNQPQHF. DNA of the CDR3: TGTGCCAGCAGTTTTAAATCCAGGGGTAGCAATCAGCCCCAGCATTTT.

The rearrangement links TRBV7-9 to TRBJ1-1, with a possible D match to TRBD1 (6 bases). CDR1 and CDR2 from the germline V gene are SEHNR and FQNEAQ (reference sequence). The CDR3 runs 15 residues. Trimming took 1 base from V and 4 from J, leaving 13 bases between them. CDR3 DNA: TGTGCCAGCAGCTTAGGGGAGGGGGAAATCACTGAAGCTTTCTTT. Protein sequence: CASSLGEGEITEAFF.

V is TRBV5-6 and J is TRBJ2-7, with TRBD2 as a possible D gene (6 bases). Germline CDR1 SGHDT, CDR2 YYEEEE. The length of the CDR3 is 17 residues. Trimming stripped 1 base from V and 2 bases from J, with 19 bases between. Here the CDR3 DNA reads TGTGCCAGCAGCTTGCTAGCGACTTGGAAACCTCCCTACGAGCAGTACTTC. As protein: CASSLLATWKPPYEQYF.

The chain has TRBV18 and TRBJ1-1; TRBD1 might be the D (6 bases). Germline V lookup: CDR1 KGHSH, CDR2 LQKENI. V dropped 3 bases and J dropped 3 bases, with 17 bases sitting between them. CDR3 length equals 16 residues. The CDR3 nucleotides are TGTGCCAGCTCACCGCTGACAGGCGGAGGAGACACTGAAGCTTTCTTT. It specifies CASSPLTGGGDTEAFF.

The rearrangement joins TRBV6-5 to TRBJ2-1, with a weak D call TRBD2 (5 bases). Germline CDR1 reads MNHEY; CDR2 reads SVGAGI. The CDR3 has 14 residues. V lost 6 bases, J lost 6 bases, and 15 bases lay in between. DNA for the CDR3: TGTGCCAGCAGGCCAGATCGAGGAGGCAATGAGCAGTTCTTC. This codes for CASRPDRGGNEQFF.

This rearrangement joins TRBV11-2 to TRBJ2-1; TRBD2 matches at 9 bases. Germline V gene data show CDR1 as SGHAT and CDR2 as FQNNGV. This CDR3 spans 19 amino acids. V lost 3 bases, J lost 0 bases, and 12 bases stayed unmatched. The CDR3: CASSFTRSGGPSSYNEQFF. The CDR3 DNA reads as TGTGCCAGCAGCTTTACGCGCAGCGGGGGGCCGAGCTCCTACAATGAGCAGTTCTTC.

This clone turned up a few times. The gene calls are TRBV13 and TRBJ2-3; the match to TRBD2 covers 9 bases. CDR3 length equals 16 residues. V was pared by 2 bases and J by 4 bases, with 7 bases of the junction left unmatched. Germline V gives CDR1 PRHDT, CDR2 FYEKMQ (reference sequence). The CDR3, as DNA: TGTGCCAGCAGCTTACGCAGCGGGAGGTTCGCAGATACGCAGTATTTT. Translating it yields CASSLRSGRFADTQYF.

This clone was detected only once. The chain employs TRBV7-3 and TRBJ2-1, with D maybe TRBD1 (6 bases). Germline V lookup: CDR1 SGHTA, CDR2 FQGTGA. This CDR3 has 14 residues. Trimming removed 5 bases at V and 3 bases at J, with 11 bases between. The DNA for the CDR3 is TGTGCCAGCAGCCCCGGGACATACTACAATGAGCAGTTCTTC. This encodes CASSPGTYYNEQFF.

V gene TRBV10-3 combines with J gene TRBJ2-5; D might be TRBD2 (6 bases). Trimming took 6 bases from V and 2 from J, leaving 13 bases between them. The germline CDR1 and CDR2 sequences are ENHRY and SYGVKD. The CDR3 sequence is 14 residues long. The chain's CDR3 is CAISRTGDQETQYF. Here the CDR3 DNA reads TGTGCCATCAGCCGAACGGGGGATCAAGAGACCCAGTACTTC.

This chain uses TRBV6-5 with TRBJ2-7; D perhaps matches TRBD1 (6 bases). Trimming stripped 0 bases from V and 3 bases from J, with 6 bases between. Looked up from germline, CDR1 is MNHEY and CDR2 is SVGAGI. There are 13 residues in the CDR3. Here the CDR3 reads CASSYSTGYEQYF. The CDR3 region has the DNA TGTGCCAGCAGTTACTCGACAGGCTACGAGCAGTACTTC.

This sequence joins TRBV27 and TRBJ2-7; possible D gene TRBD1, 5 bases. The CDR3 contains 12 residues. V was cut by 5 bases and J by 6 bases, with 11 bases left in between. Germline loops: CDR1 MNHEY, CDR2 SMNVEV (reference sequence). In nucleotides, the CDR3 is TGTGCCAGCAGTCCCCTTGGGGCCGAGCAGTACTTC. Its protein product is CASSPLGAEQYF.

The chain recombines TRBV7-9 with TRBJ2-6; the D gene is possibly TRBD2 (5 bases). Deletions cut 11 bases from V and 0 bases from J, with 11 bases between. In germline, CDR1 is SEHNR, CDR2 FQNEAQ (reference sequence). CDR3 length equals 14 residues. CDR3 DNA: TGTGCCGCGGGCGGCGTCTCTGGGGCCAACGTCCTGACTTTC. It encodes CAAGGVSGANVLTF.

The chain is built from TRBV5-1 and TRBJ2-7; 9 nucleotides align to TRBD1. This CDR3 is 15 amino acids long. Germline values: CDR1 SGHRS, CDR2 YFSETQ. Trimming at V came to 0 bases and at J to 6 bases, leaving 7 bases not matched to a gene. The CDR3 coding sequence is TGCGCCAGCAGCTTGGCCGGGACAGGGCCGTTCGAGCAGTACTTC. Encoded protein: CASSLAGTGPFEQYF.

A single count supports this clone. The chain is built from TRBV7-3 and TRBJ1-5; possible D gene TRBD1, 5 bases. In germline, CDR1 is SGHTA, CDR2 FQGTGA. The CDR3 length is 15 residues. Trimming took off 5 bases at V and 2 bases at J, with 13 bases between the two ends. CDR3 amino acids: CASSPPGGGNQPQHF. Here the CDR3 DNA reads TGTGCCAGCAGCCCGCCCGGGGGTGGCAATCAGCCCCAGCATTTT.

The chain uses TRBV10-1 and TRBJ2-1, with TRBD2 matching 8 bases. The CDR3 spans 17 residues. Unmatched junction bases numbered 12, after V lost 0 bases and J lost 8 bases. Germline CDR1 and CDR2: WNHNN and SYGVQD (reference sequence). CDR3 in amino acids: CASSESLTGTSRDEQFF. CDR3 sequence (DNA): TGCGCCAGCAGTGAGTCGCTGACCGGGACTAGTCGGGATGAGCAGTTCTTC.

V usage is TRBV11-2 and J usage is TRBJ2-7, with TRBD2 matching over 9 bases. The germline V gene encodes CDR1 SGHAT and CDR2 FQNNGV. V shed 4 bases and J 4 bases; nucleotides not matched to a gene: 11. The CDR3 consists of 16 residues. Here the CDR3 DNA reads TGTGCCAGCAGCTCCCTGAGTAGCGGGAGATTATACGAGCAGTACTTC. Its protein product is CASSSLSSGRLYEQYF. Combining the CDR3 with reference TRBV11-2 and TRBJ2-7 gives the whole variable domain EAGVAQSPRYKIIEKRQSVAFWCNPISGHATLYWYQQILGQGPKLLIQFQNNGVVDDSQLPKDRFSAERLKGVDSTLKIQPAKLEDSAVYLCASSSLSSGRLYEQYFGPGTRLTVT.

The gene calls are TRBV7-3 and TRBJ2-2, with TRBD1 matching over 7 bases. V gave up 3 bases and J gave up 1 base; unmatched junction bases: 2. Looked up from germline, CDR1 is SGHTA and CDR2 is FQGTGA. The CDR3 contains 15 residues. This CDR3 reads CASSLSGGNTGELFF. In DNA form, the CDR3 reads TGTGCCAGCAGCTTGTCAGGGGGGAACACCGGGGAGCTGTTTTTT. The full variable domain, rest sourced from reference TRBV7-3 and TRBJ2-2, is GAGVSQTPSNKVTEKGKYVELRCDPISGHTALYWYRQSLGQGPEFLIYFQGTGAADDSGLPNDRFFAVRPEGSVSTLKIQRTERGDSAVYLCASSLSGGNTGELFFGEGSRLTVL.

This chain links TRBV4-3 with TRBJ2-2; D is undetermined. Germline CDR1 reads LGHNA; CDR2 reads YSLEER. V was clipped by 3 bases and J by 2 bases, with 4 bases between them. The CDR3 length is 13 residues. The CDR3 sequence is CASSHQNTGELFF. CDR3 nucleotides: TGCGCCAGCAGCCACCAAAACACCGGGGAGCTGTTTTTT.

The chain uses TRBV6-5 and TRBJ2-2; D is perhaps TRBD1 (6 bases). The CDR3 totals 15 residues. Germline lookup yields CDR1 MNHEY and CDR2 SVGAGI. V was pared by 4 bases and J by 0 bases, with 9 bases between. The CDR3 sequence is CASSFRGANTGELFF. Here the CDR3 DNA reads TGTGCCAGCAGTTTCAGGGGCGCGAACACCGGGGAGCTGTTTTTT.

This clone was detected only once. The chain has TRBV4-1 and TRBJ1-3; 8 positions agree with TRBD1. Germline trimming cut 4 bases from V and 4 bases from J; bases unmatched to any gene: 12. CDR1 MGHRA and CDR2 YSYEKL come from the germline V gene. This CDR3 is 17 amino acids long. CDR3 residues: CASSLRSPTGAGNTIYF. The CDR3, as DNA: TGCGCCAGCAGCCTTAGATCACCGACAGGGGCGGGAAACACCATATATTTT.

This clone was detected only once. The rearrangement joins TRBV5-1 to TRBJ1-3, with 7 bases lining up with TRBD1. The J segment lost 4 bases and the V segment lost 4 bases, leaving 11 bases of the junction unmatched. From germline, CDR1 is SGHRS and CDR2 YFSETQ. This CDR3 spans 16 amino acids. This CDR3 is CASSLLGTELGNTIYF. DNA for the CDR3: TGCGCCAGCAGCCTACTAGGGACAGAACTCGGAAACACCATATATTTT. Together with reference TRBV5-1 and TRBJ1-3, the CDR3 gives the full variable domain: KAGVTQTPRYLIKTRGQQVTLSCSPISGHRSVSWYQQTPGQGLQFLFEYFSETQRNKGNFPGRFSGRQFSNSRSEMNVSTLELGDSALYLCASSLLGTELGNTIYFGEGSWLTVV.